This TCR beta chain derives from a study of cytomegalovirus exposure and HLA in healthy donors (dated by TCRdb to about 2017). Broadly, across the study: The 666 repertoires of the first cohort and the 120 or so validation repertoires were produced on the same platform, according to a later analysis. In addition to the first cohort of roughly 700 subjects, a separate validation cohort of under 150 different subjects was used. High-throughput TCR immunosequencing, statistical association of individual TCRs with disease status, and machine learning were combined to predict cytomegalovirus infection status. The aim of the study was to test whether cataloging public T cell receptors could identify signatures of past pathogen exposure.

The donors belonged to the validation cohort of about 110 subjects, which was separate from the approximately 660-subject first cohort. About this clone itself: This receptor's antigen is unknown. There are no base qualities to consult, and no much larger clone falls within one base.

Paper-wide results and their limitations: A later analysis found that TCRs clustered in the first cohort also tended to co-occur in the roughly 120 validation repertoires, with 94% of cluster scores above 0. The authors suggested that the approach could potentially be extended to other disease states and immunological phenotypes. The classifier was reported to diagnose cytomegalovirus status with high specificity and sensitivity in both the original and validation cohorts. The validation cohort had no HLA typing available for a later analysis, so co-occurrence within that cohort was assessed over all 120 or so repertoires. A few of the identified cytomegalovirus-associated TCR beta chains were confirmed in vitro to be specific for cytomegalovirus antigens. A total of roughly 160 TCR beta chains were listed by the study as associated with cytomegalovirus. Most TCR sequences were seen in very few donors, while some public TCRs were found in many individuals.

Libraries came from the immunoSEQ multiplex PCR assay. The published analysis was carried out like this. To diagnose cytomegalovirus status from the catalog of TCR beta chain sequences, a statistical classification framework was built. Imported from immuneACCESS, the table was reduced by TCRdb to in-frame sequences with V and J called. These copies leave out some clones; in studies compared against another copy, an unresolved V gene accounts for under half, and the cause of the remainder is not known. V, J and clone size derive from that table, while D and trimming were established from the DNA sequence. In this sample the table shows about 120,000 clones, around 89% of which occur a single time. The top ten constitute 1.5% to 2% of the sample. Measured from the cysteine to the phenylalanine, the CDR3 is 15 residues long. Of the read, only the CDR3 DNA is kept; its 45 bases are in frame from base 1. CDR1 and CDR2 (LNHNV, YYDKDF) derive from the germline V gene (reference sequence). Here V drops 3 bases and J drops 6 bases, and the junction holds 4 bases not matched to any gene.

The rearranged chain carries TRBV15 and TRBJ1-5, with 11 central nucleotides matching TRBD1. Source material: PBMCs. The receptor was isolated from a man aged 18 to 30 in good health and CMV-seronegative. The DNA reads as follows: TGTGCCACCAGCAGCTGGACAGGGGGCCTTCAGCCCCAGCATTTT. It translates to CATSSWTGGLQPQHF.